One sample yielded the 30 T cell receptor beta chains listed below, sequenced in a study of shared clonotypes between healthy human individuals. CD8 cells regarded as naive lacked CD45RO, were positively chosen for CCR7, and omitted terminally differentiated effector memory CD45RA+ cells. The data were produced by immunoSEQ multiplex PCR, yet TCRdb's version contains in-frame clones alone and is incomplete. In the table there are 450,000 to 700,000 clones, roughly 95% of which are singletons. Sequenced sample: naive CD8+ T cells sorted from blood. These receptor sequences come from a woman aged 25-40 years in good health.

In this sample, this clone turned up once. The rearrangement uses TRBV4-1 and TRBJ2-6; D unresolved. V was shortened by 0 bases and J by 2 bases, with 14 bases between the two germline ends. This CDR3 region has 18 residues. CDR1 is MGHRA and CDR2 is YSYEKL in the germline V gene. The CDR3 region has the DNA TGCGCCAGCAGCCAAGAGCCCCAGGCGTCTACTGGGGCCAACGTCCTGACTTTC. As protein: CASSQEPQASTGANVLTF.

The chain recombines TRBV28 with TRBJ2-7; D call uncertain. V lost 6 bases to trimming and J lost 3 bases, with 9 bases between them. CDR1 is MDHEN, CDR2 SYDVKM, per germline. This CDR3 comprises 12 residues. CDR3 nucleotide sequence: TGTGCCAGCAGAGCTGAGAACTACGAGCAGTACTTC. Residues: CASRAENYEQYF.

The rearrangement joins TRBV19 to TRBJ1-5; D is unresolved. The CDR3 has 17 residues. From germline, CDR1 is LNHDA and CDR2 SQIVND (reference sequence). V was shortened by 9 bases and J by 0 bases, with 21 bases between the two germline ends. The CDR3 spells CASPTVGPSYSNQPQHF. For the CDR3, the DNA is TGTGCCAGCCCCACCGTAGGCCCGTCGTATAGCAATCAGCCCCAGCATTTT. Drawing the rest from reference TRBV19 and TRBJ1-5, the complete variable domain is DGGITQSPKYLFRKEGQNVTLSCEQNLNHDAMYWYRQDPGQGLRLIYYSQIVNDFQKGDIAEGYSVSREKKESFPLTVTSAQKNPTAFYLCASPTVGPSYSNQPQHFGDGTRLSIL.

In DNA form, the CDR3 reads TGTGCCAGCAGCACAGACAGATACTCTGGAAACACCATATATTTT. Protein: CASSTDRYSGNTIYF. The chain is built from TRBV7-2 and TRBJ1-3; TRBD1 is a possible D gene (5 bases). The V gene's germline CDR1 is SGHTA and CDR2 FQGNSA. The CDR3 is made up of 15 amino acids. V was pared by 5 bases and J by 0 bases, with 11 bases between.

This clone was seen once. The rearrangement links TRBV6-5 to TRBJ1-1; perhaps TRBD1 as D (5 bases). Germline CDR1 and CDR2: MNHEY and SVGAGI. This CDR3 contains 15 residues. Deletions cut 0 bases from V and 2 bases from J, with 10 bases between. CDR3 bases: TGTGCCAGCAGTTACTCTGAGACAGCTAACACTGAAGCTTTCTTT. Translated, it gives CASSYSETANTEAFF.

The chain is built from TRBV4-1 and TRBJ2-5; 11 nucleotides line up with TRBD2. The J call may not be correct, given that the DNA end is closer to TRBJ2-7. The CDR3 contains 15 residues. Germline CDR1 reads MGHRA; CDR2 reads YSYEKL. The CDR3 DNA reads TGCGCCAGCAGCCGTGCGCTAGCGGGAGGTTACGAGCAGTACTTC. Its translation: CASSRALAGGYEQYF.

The chain joins TRBV28 to TRBJ2-2, with 12 positions matching TRBD2. The CDR3 length is 16 residues. Trimming cost V 6 bases and J 4 bases; bases outside gene matches: 6. The germline V gene encodes CDR1 MDHEN and CDR2 SYDVKM. The CDR3 sequence is CASRNRLAGVTGELFF. DNA of the CDR3: TGTGCCAGCAGAAATCGACTAGCGGGAGTCACCGGGGAGCTGTTTTTT.

The J gene is TRBJ2-7, the V gene TRBV7-6, with 11 bases identical to TRBD1. The V gene's germline CDR1 is SGHVS and CDR2 FNYEAQ. This CDR3 is built from 16 residues. With 5 bases clipped from V and 0 bases from J, the junction kept 6 bases outside the gene matches. The CDR3 DNA follows: TGTGCCAGCAGCCCCGGACAGGGGGCCCTCTCCTACGAGCAGTACTTC. It encodes CASSPGQGALSYEQYF.

The V gene is TRBV19, the J gene TRBJ2-7; TRBD1 matches at 8 bases. The junction had 7 bases not matched to a gene; V was cut back by 2 bases and J by 4 bases. The germline V gene encodes CDR1 LNHDA and CDR2 SQIVND (reference sequence). This CDR3 comprises 15 residues. The CDR3 nucleotides are TGTGCCAGTAGTATATTTGACAGGGGACGGTACGAGCAGTACTTC. This encodes CASSIFDRGRYEQYF.

This rearrangement joins TRBV4-1 to TRBJ2-7; D is possibly TRBD1 (6 bases). Germline CDR1 and CDR2: MGHRA and YSYEKL. V lost 0 bases, J lost 3 bases, and 12 bases lay in between. This CDR3 spans 15 amino acids. The CDR3 reads CASSQDQSDSYEQYF. For the CDR3, the DNA is TGCGCCAGCAGCCAAGATCAATCGGACAGCTACGAGCAGTACTTC.

A note on this clone: One end of the junction varies from germline; a read error may be responsible. V is TRBV2 and J is TRBJ1-2; TRBD1 might be the D (5 bases). CDR3 length: 15 amino acids. Germline assignment: CDR1 SNHLY and CDR2 FYNNEI. In DNA form, the CDR3 reads TGTGCCAGCAGAGAAGGTGGAGGGGAGGCCTATGGCTACACCTTC. Its translation is CASREGGGEAYGYTF.

The CDR3 DNA sequence: TGTGCCAGCAGCTCACAGGGGAGTCGCTACAATGAGCAGTTCTTC. It codes for CASSSQGSRYNEQFF. The chain has TRBV7-6 and TRBJ2-1; 7 bases are shared with TRBD1. Germline CDR1 SGHVS, CDR2 FNYEAQ. The CDR3 runs to 15 residues. The junction had 6 bases not matched to a gene; V was cut back by 4 bases and J by 3 bases.

The chain combines TRBV27 with TRBJ2-1; D gene ambiguous. This CDR3 has 10 amino acids. V was trimmed by 3 bases and J by 9 bases, leaving 3 bases between them. CDR1 MNHEY and CDR2 SMNVEV come from the germline V gene (reference sequence). CDR3 nucleotides: TGTGCCAGCAGTTTGCGTGAGCAGTTCTTC. Translated: CASSLREQFF.

The chain couples TRBV28 to TRBJ1-1; TRBD1 is a possible D gene (5 bases). The CDR3 loop spans 14 amino acids. V shed 10 bases and J shed 2 bases, with 17 bases lying between them. The V gene's germline CDR1 is MDHEN and CDR2 SYDVKM. The CDR3 sequence is CATQEGVGNTEAFF. CDR3 sequence (DNA): TGTGCCACTCAAGAAGGGGTAGGAAACACTGAAGCTTTCTTT.

CDR3 DNA: TGTGCCAGCAGCTTAAGCGAAGGCGGGGAGCTGTTTTTT. This gives the protein CASSLSEGGELFF. V usage is TRBV7-9 and J usage is TRBJ2-2; D is uncertain. The V end lost 2 bases, the J end lost 7 bases, and 8 bases lay between the germline ends. Germline CDR1 SEHNR, CDR2 FQNEAQ (reference sequence). This CDR3 region has 13 residues.

The chain joins TRBV5-4 to TRBJ2-7; maybe TRBD1 (6 bases). The CDR3 runs to 13 residues. Trimming left V 2 bases short and J 2 bases short, with 8 bases between. Germline V gene lookup returns CDR1 SGHNT and CDR2 YYREEE (reference sequence). CDR3 in amino acids: CASSFGQTYEQYF. Written as DNA, the CDR3 is TGTGCCAGCAGCTTCGGACAGACCTACGAGCAGTACTTC.

This clone appeared a few times. The rearrangement uses TRBV28 and TRBJ1-5, with TRBD1 as a possible D gene (6 bases). Trimming removed 6 bases from V and 7 bases from J, with 10 bases in between. The germline CDR1 and CDR2 sequences are MDHEN and SYDVKM. The CDR3 covers 12 residues. This chain's CDR3 is CASRQGGQPQHF. In DNA form, the CDR3 reads TGTGCCAGCAGACAGGGCGGACAGCCCCAGCATTTT. The full variable domain, rest sourced from reference TRBV28 and TRBJ1-5, is DVKVTQSSRYLVKRTGEKVFLECVQDMDHENMFWYRQDPGLGLRLIYFSYDVKMKEKGDIPEGYSVSREKKERFSLILESASTNQTSMYLCASRQGGQPQHFGDGTRLSIL.

The chain has TRBV5-6 and TRBJ2-7; maybe TRBD1 (6 bases). Per germline, CDR1 SGHDT and CDR2 YYEEEE. The CDR3 sequence is 12 residues long. The V end was cut by 0 bases, the J end by 6 bases, with 7 bases between. The CDR3 DNA follows: TGTGCCAGCAGCTTGGGGGACACCGAGCAGTACTTC. Encoded protein: CASSLGDTEQYF.

J is TRBJ2-3 and V is TRBV9, with D unresolved. Trimming took off 4 bases at V and 1 base at J, with 7 bases between the two ends. The CDR3 spans 13 residues. CDR1 and CDR2 from the germline V gene are SGDLS and YYNGEE. This CDR3 is CASSPVGTDTQYF. CDR3 in DNA: TGTGCCAGCAGCCCCGTGGGCACAGATACGCAGTATTTT.

The chain has TRBV10-3 and TRBJ1-5; D is possibly TRBD1 (5 bases). V gave up 2 bases and J gave up 4 bases, with 9 bases separating them. The CDR3 totals 14 residues. CDR1 ENHRY and CDR2 SYGVKD come from the germline V gene. The CDR3 DNA is TGTGCCATCAGTGAGGGGGGAGTGAATCAGCCCCAGCATTTT. This encodes CAISEGGVNQPQHF.

The chain carries TRBV29-1 and TRBJ2-7, with TRBD2 matching over 15 bases. The CDR3 extends over 14 amino acids. Germline loops: CDR1 SQVTM, CDR2 ANQGSEA. J was trimmed by 1 base and V by 6 bases; bases with no gene match: 1. The CDR3 bases are TGCAGCGTGGGGACTAGCGGGAGGTCCTACGAGCAGTACTTC. This encodes CSVGTSGRSYEQYF.

This chain links TRBV5-4 with TRBJ2-7; TRBD2 agrees at 9 bases. The CDR3 covers 15 residues. Germline CDR1 reads SGHNT; CDR2 reads YYREEE (reference sequence). V lost 2 bases to trimming and J lost 1 base; unmatched junction nucleotides: 4. CDR3 nucleotides: TGTGCCAGCAGCTTAGGTAGCGGGAGATCCTACGAGCAGTACTTC. Translating gives CASSLGSGRSYEQYF.

The J gene is TRBJ2-7, the V gene TRBV6-5; D is unresolved. Germline V gene sequence: CDR1 MNHEY, CDR2 SVGAGI. The V end was cut by 6 bases, the J end by 3 bases, with 9 bases between. The CDR3 extends over 12 amino acids. CDR3 bases: TGTGCCAGCAGCGACGGATTCTACGAGCAGTACTTC. Its translation: CASSDGFYEQYF.

V gene TRBV4-2 combines with J gene TRBJ2-7, with TRBD2 matching over 9 bases. The CDR3 has 15 amino acids. Germline CDR1 reads LGHNA; CDR2 reads YNFKEQ. V lost 1 base to trimming and J lost 5 bases; unmatched junction nucleotides: 6. CDR3 region: CASSQAGTSQDEQYF. CDR3 sequence (DNA): TGTGCCAGCAGCCAAGCCGGGACTAGCCAGGACGAGCAGTACTTC.

The genes are TRBV19 and TRBJ2-5; possible D gene TRBD2, 5 bases. The CDR3 runs to 14 residues. V dropped 1 base and J dropped 4 bases, with 10 bases sitting between them. Germline CDR1 is LNHDA and CDR2 is SQIVND (reference sequence). The CDR3 DNA follows: TGTGCCAGTAGTATAGTTGGAGGATCAGAGACCCAGTACTTC. This gives the protein CASSIVGGSETQYF.

The V and J genes are TRBV5-8 and TRBJ1-2; D not certain. The length of the CDR3 is 15 residues. Germline V gives CDR1 SGHTS, CDR2 YDEGEE. With 0 bases removed from V and 5 bases from J, the gap between germline ends came to 14 bases. Written as DNA, the CDR3 is TGTGCCAGCAGCTTGGGCACCACCCCTCCTTATGGCTACACCTTC. This translates into CASSLGTTPPYGYTF. Using reference TRBV5-8 and TRBJ1-2 for the parts outside the CDR3, the full variable domain is EAGVTQSPTHLIKTRGQQATLRCSPISGHTSVYWYQQALGLGLQFLLWYDEGEERNRGNFPPRFSGRQFPNYSSELNVNALELEDSALYLCASSLGTTPPYGYTFGSGTRLTVV.

CDR3 region: CAPEGGSGCPNYEQYF. CDR3 coding DNA: TGTGCCCCGGAAGGAGGAAGCGGTTGTCCAAACTACGAGCAGTACTTC. This rearrangement joins TRBV10-3 to TRBJ2-7, with D possibly being TRBD2 (5 bases). Trimming stripped 11 bases from V and 3 bases from J, with 26 bases between. The V gene's germline CDR1 is ENHRY and CDR2 SYGVKD. This CDR3 spans 16 amino acids.

V gene TRBV28 combines with J gene TRBJ1-3; no clear D. Trimming left V 7 bases short and J 1 base short, with 11 bases between. Looked up from germline, CDR1 is MDHEN and CDR2 is SYDVKM. CDR3 length: 14 residues. The CDR3 DNA reads TGTGCCAGCATTCTCGCGGGTTCTGGAAACACCATATATTTT. Amino acids: CASILAGSGNTIYF.

The rearrangement uses TRBV19 and TRBJ2-5; D is possibly TRBD2 (6 bases). CDR3 length: 14 amino acids. Germline assignment: CDR1 LNHDA and CDR2 SQIVND (reference sequence). Trimming left V 3 bases short and J 4 bases short, with 12 bases between. CDR3 DNA sequence: TGTGCCAGTAGTATTCGGGAGAGGGGAGAGACCCAGTACTTC. Protein sequence: CASSIRERGETQYF.

This sequence joins TRBV9 and TRBJ1-2; tentatively, D is TRBD1 (6 bases). Germline-derived CDR1 and CDR2 are SGDLS and YYNGEE. The CDR3 is 14 residues long. The V gene lost 5 bases and the J gene lost 3 bases, with 14 bases spanning the gap. CDR3 in amino acids: CASSGVGTHYGYTF. The DNA of the CDR3 is TGTGCCAGCAGTGGGGTTGGGACACACTATGGCTACACCTTC.